A selection of T cell receptor beta chains follows, all from one sample in a study of T-cell memory formation after mild COVID-19. One entry per CDR3 protein, called by TCRdb with MiXCR from the 5' RACE reads. This sample has a few hundred thousand distinct CDR3 sequences, with roughly 15% found just once. The sequencing input was PBMCs or a T cell subset sorted from them (not recorded which). These TCRs come from a young man who had mild COVID-19 (a few samples of this study predate the infection). Cell type and time point are not known. The conserved cysteine and the conserved F or W are not part of the CDR3 here. Fields, in order: V gene, CDR3 protein.

TRBV18,ASSPPGQGGHEQY
TRBV6-2/TRBV6-3,ASSYRPGGLNTEAF
TRBV5-1,ASSSLAGGTAGELF
TRBV6-5,ASRLHPRGNQPQH
TRBV3-2,ASSHTWGEQF
TRBV12-3/TRBV12-4,ASSIGQGIFNEQF
TRBV6-2/TRBV6-3,ASSYSNREGRAF
TRBV6-2/TRBV6-3,ATSDATEAF
TRBV7-2,ASRTPKTQH
TRBV12-3/TRBV12-4,ASSPSGGGETQY
TRBV3-1,ASSQASDTQY
TRBV20-1,SANRGLDYGYT
TRBV21-1,ASSKEGAAKNIQY
TRBV7-9,ASSSRAEGGDTQY
TRBV20-1,SALENRGRWGQPQH
TRBV6-5,ASSYWSGTLGDTEAF
TRBV5-4,ASSFGGGIRMNTEAF